The 3 T cell receptor beta chains below all came from one sample that was sequenced in a study of T cell responses to AZD1222 COVID-19 vaccine. Produced via immunoSEQ multiplex PCR; TCRdb's table is partial and in-frame only. Here the sample spans about 83,000 clones, approximately 83% being singletons. Material: peripheral blood, obtained 28 days after the second AZD1222 dose. Source of these receptors: an adult who received the AZD1222 COVID-19 vaccine.

The chain couples TRBV6-4 to TRBJ2-3; a possible D gene is TRBD2 (6 bases). Germline lookup yields CDR1 MRHNA and CDR2 SNTAGT. This CDR3 has 12 residues. Between the trimmed V and J ends, which lost 6 bases and 4 bases, there was a span of 8 bases. This CDR3 is CASSGGPDTQYF. The CDR3 DNA follows: TGTGCCAGCAGCGGGGGACCAGATACGCAGTATTTT.

The J gene is TRBJ2-7, the V gene TRBV4-3; D possibly uses TRBD1 or TRBD2 (6 bases each). Germline V lookup: CDR1 LGHNA, CDR2 YSLEER. The CDR3 runs to 18 residues. Trimming cost V 0 bases and J 0 bases, with 18 bases left between them. In DNA form, the CDR3 reads TGCGCCAGCAGCCAAGACCGAGACGGAGGGGGAAGCTCCTACGAGCAGTACTTC. As protein: CASSQDRDGGGSSYEQYF.

This clone was counted a few times. The chain joins TRBV29-1 to TRBJ1-1; 7 nucleotides line up with TRBD1. This CDR3 is 13 amino acids long. In germline, CDR1 is SQVTM, CDR2 ANQGSEA. The V gene end was trimmed by 5 bases and the J gene end by 6 bases; junction bases not matched to a gene: 9. The chain's CDR3 is CSVQDRTHSEAFF. CDR3 DNA sequence: TGCAGCGTTCAGGACAGGACTCACTCTGAAGCTTTCTTT.